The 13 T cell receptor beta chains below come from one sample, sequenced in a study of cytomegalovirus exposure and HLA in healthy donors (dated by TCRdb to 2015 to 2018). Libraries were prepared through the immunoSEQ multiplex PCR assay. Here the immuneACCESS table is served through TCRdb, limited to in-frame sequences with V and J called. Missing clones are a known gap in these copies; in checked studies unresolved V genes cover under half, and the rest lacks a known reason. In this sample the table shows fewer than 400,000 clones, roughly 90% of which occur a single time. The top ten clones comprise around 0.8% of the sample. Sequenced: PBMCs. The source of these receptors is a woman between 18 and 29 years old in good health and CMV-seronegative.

CDR3 sequence reads: CASRAAGTLYEQYF. The CDR3 DNA reads TGTGCCAGCAGGGCCGCCGGGACTCTCTACGAGCAGTACTTC. The chain combines TRBV27 with TRBJ2-7; TRBD2 might be the D (6 bases). The ends were cut back, 6 bases at V and 3 bases at J, with 15 bases in the middle. The CDR3 is 14 residues long. Germline loops: CDR1 MNHEY, CDR2 SMNVEV (reference sequence).

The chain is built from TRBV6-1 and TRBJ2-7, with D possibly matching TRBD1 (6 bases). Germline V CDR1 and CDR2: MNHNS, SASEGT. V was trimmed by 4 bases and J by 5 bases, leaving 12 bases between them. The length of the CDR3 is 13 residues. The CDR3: CASSARDIDEQYF. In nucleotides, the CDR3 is TGTGCCAGCAGTGCCCGGGACATCGACGAGCAGTACTTC.

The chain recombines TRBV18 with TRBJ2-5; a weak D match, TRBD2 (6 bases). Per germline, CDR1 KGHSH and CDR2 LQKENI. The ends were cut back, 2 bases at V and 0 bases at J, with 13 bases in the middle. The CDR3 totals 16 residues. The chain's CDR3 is CASSPSVEGYQETQYF. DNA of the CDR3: TGTGCCAGCTCACCATCCGTGGAGGGGTACCAAGAGACCCAGTACTTC.

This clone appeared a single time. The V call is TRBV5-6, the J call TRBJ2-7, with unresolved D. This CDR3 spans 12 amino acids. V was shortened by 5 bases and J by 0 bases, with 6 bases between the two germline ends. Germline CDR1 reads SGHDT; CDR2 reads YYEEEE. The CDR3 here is CASSYSSYEQYF. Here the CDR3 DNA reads TGTGCCAGCAGTTATAGCTCCTACGAGCAGTACTTC.

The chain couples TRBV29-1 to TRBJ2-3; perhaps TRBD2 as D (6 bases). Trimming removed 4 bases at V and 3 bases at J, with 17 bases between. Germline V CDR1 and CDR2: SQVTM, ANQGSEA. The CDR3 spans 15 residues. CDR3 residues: CSVGDSRFGTDTQYF. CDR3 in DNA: TGCAGCGTTGGGGACTCTAGGTTTGGGACAGATACGCAGTATTTT.

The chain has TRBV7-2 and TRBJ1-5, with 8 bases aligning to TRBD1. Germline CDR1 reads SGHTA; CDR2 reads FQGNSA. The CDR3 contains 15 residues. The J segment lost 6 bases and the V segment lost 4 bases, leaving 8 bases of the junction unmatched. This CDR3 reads CASSSDGQGGQPQHF. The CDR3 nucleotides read TGTGCCAGCAGCTCGGATGGACAGGGTGGTCAGCCCCAGCATTTT.

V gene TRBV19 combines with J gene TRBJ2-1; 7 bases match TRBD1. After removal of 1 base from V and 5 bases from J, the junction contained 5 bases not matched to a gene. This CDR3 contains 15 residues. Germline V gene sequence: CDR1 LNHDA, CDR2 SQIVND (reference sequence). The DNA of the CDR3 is TGTGCCAGTAGTATAGCCCCGACAGGGAACAATGAGCAGTTCTTC. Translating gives CASSIAPTGNNEQFF.

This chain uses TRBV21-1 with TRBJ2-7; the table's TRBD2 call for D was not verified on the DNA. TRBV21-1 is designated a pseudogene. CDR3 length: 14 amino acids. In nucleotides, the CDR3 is TGTGCCAGCAGCAAAAGGGGACTAGACTGCGAGCAGTACTTC. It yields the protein CASSKRGLDCEQYF.

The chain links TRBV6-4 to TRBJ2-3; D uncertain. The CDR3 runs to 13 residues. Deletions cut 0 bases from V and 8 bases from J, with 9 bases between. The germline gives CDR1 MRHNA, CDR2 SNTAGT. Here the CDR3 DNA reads TGTGCCAGCAGTGACTCGAGGTTAAGTACGCAGTATTTT. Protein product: CASSDSRLSTQYF.

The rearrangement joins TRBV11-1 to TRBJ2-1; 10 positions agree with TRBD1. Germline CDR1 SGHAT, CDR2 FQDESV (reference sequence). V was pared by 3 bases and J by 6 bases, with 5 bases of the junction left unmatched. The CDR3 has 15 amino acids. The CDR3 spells CASSLGRDRGNEQFF. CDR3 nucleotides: TGTGCCAGCAGCTTGGGTCGGGACAGGGGCAATGAGCAGTTCTTC. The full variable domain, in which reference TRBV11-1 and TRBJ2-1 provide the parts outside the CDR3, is EAEVAQSPRYKITEKSQAVAFWCDPISGHATLYWYRQILGQGPELLVQFQDESVVDDSQLPKDRFSAERLKGVDSTLKIQPAELGDSAMYLCASSLGRDRGNEQFFGPGTRLTVL.

CDR3 sequence: CASGRGQGGTGELFF. CDR3 nucleotide sequence: TGTGCTAGTGGCCGGGGACAGGGTGGGACCGGGGAGCTGTTTTTT. The chain has TRBV12-5 and TRBJ2-2; 9 nucleotides agree with TRBD1. V was clipped by 6 bases and J by 5 bases; unmatched bases: 7. There are 15 residues in the CDR3. CDR1 and CDR2 (germline): LGHNT, FRNRAP.

CDR3 DNA: TGTGCCAGCACCTTTGCCGGGAACGCAGGGGGAACGCAAGAGACCCAGTACTTC. Amino acids: CASTFAGNAGGTQETQYF. J is TRBJ2-5 and V is TRBV5-6; TRBD1 agrees at 7 bases. This CDR3 spans 18 amino acids. Trimming cost V 6 bases and J 2 bases; bases outside gene matches: 19. Germline CDR1 SGHDT, CDR2 YYEEEE.

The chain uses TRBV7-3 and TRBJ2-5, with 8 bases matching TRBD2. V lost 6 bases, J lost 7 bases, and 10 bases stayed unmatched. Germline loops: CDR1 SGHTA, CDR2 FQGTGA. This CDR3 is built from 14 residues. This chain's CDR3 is CASRDPGGSGTQYF. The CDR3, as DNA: TGTGCCAGCAGGGACCCGGGGGGGTCGGGGACCCAGTACTTC.